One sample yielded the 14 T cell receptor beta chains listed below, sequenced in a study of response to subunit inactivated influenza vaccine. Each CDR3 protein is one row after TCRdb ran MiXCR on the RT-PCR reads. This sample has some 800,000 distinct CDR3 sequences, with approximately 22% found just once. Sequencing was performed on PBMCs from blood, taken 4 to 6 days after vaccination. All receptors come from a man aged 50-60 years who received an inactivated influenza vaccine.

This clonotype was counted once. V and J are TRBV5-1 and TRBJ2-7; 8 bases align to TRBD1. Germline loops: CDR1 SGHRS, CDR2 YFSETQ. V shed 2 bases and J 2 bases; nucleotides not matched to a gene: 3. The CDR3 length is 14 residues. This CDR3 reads CASSFWTGTYEQYF. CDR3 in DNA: TGCGCCAGCAGCTTTTGGACAGGGACCTACGAGCAGTACTTC.

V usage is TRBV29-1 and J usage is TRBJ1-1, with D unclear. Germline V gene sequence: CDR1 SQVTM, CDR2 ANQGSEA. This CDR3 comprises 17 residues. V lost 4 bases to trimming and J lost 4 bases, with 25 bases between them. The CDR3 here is CSVVLWVNSGVITEAFF. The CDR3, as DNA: TGCAGCGTTGTTCTATGGGTAAACTCAGGTGTTATCACTGAAGCTTTCTTT.

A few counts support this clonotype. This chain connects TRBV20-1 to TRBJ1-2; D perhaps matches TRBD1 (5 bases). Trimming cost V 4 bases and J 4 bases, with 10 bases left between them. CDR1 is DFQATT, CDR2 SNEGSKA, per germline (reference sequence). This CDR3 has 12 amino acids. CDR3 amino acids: CSAKTVLYGYTF. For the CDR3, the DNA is TGCAGTGCTAAGACAGTACTCTATGGCTACACCTTC.

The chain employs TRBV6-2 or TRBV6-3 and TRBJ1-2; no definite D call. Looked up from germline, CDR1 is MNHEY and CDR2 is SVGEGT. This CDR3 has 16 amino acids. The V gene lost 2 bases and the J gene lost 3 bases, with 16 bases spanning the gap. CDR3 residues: CASSYILLGMDYGYTF. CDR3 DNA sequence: TGTGCCAGCAGTTACATTTTATTAGGCATGGACTATGGCTACACCTTC.

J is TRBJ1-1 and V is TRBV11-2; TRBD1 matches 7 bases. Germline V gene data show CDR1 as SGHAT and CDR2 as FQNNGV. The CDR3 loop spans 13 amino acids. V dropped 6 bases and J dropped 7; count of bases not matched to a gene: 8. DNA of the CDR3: TGTGCCAGCAGTTCCGGACAGGTGCTTGAAGCTTTCTTT. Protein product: CASSSGQVLEAFF.

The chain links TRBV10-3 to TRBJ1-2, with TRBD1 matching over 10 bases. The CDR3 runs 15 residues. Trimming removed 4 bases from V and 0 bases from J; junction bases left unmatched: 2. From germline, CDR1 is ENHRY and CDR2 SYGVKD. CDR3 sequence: CAISGGQGANYGYTF. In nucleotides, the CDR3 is TGTGCCATCAGTGGTGGACAGGGGGCTAACTATGGCTACACCTTC.

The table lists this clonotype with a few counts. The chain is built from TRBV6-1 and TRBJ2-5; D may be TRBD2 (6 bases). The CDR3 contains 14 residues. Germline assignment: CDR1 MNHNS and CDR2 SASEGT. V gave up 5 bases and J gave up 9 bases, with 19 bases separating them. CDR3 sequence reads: CASSPQTVGSPQYF. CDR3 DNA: TGTGCCAGCAGTCCACAGACGGTCGGGAGCCCCCAGTACTTC.

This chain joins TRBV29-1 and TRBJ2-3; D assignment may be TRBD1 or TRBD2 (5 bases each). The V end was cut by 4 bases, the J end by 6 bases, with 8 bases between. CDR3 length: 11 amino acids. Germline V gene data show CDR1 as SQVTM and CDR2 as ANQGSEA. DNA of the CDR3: TGCAGCGTTGTATGGGGGGATACGCAGTATTTT. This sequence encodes CSVVWGDTQYF.

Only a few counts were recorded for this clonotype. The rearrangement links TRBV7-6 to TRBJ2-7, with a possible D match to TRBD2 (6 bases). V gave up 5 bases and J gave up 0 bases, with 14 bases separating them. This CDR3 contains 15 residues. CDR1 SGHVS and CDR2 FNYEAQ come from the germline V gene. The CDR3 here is CASSPGVDTSYEQYF. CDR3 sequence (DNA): TGTGCCAGCAGCCCGGGGGTGGACACCTCCTACGAGCAGTACTTC.

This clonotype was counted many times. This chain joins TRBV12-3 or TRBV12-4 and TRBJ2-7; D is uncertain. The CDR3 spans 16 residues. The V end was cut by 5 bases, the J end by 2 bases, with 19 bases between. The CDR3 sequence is CASSADGYPDPYEQYF. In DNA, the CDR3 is TGTGCCAGCAGTGCAGACGGATACCCGGATCCCTACGAGCAGTACTTC.

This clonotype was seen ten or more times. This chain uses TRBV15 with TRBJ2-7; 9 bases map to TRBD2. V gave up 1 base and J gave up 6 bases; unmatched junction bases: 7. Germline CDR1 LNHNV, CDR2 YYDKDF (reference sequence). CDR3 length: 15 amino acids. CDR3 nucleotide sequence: TGTGCCACCAGCAGAGGCGCGGGAGGGCCATTCGAGCAGTACTTC. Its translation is CATSRGAGGPFEQYF.

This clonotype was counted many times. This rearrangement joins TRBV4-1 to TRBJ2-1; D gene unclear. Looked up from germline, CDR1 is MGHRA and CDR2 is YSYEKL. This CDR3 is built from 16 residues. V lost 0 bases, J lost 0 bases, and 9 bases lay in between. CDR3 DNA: TGCGCCAGCAGCCAAGATCAACAGAGCTCCTACAATGAGCAGTTCTTC. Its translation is CASSQDQQSSYNEQFF.

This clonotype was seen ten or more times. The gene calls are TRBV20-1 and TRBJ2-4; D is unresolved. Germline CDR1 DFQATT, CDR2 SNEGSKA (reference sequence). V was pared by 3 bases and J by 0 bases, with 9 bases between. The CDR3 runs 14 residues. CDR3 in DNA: TGCAGTGCTAGCCTACCACTAGCCAAAAACATTCAGTACTTC. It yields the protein CSASLPLAKNIQYF.

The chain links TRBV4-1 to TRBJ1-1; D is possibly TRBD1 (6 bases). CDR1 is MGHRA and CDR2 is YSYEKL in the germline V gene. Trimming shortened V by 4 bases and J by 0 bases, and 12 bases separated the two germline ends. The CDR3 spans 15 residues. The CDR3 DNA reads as TGCGCCAGCAGCCTCGGGGACACTATGAACACTGAAGCTTTCTTT. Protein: CASSLGDTMNTEAFF.